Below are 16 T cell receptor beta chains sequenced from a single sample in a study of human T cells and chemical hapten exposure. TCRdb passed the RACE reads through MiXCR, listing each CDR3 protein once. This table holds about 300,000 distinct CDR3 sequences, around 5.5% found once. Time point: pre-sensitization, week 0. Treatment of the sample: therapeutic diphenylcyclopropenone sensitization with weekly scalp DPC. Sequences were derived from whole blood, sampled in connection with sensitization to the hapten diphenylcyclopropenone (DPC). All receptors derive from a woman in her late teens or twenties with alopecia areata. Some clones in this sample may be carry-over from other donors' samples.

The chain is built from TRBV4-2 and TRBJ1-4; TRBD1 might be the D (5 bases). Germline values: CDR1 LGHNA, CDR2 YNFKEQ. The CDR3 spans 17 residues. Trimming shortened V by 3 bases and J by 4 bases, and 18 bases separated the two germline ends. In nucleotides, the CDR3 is TGTGCCAGCAGCCAGCAGGGTTCCGGATCGGATAATGAAAAACTGTTTTTT. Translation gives CASSQQGSGSDNEKLFF.

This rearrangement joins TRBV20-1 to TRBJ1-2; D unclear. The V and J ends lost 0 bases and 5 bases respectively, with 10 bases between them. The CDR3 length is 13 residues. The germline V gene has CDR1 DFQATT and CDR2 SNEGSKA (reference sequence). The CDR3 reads CSARDNKEYGYTF. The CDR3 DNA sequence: TGCAGTGCTAGAGATAATAAGGAGTATGGCTACACCTTC.

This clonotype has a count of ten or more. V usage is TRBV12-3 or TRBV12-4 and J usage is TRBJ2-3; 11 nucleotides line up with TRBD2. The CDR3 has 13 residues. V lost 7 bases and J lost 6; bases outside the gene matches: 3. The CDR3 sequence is CASMTSGTDTQYF. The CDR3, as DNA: TGTGCCAGCATGACTAGCGGGACTGATACGCAGTATTTT.

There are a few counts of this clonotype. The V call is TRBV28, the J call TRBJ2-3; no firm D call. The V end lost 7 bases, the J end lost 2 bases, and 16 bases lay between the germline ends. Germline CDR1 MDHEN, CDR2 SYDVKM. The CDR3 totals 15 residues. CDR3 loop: CASTYTTPLTDTQYF. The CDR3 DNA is TGTGCCAGCACCTACACTACGCCGCTCACAGATACGCAGTATTTT.

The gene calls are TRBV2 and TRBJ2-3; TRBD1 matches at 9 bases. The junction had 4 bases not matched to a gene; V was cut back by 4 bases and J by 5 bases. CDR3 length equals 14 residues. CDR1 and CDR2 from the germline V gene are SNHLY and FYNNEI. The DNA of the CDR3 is TGTGCCAGCAGTGTACAGGGGGCGGGAGATACGCAGTATTTT. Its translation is CASSVQGAGDTQYF.

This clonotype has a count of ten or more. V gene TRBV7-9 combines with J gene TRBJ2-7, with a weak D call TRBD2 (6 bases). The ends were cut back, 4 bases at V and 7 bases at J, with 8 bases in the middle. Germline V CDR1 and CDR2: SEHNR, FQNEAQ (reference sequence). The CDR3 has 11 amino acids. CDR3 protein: CASSYGREQYF. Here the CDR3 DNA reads TGTGCCAGCAGCTATGGGAGGGAGCAGTACTTC.

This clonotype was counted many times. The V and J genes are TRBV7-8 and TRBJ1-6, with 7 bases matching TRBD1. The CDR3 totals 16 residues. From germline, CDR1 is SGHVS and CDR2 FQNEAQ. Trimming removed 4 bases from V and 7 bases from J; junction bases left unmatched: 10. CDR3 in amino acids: CASSSKTGNPNSPLHF. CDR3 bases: TGTGCCAGCAGCTCGAAGACAGGGAACCCCAATTCACCCCTCCACTTT.

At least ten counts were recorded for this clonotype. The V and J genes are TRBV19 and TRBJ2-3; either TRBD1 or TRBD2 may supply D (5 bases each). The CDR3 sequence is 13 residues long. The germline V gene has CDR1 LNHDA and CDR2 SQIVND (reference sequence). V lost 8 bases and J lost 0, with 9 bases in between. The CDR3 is CASRGPSTDTQYF. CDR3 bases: TGTGCCAGTCGGGGACCTAGCACAGATACGCAGTATTTT.

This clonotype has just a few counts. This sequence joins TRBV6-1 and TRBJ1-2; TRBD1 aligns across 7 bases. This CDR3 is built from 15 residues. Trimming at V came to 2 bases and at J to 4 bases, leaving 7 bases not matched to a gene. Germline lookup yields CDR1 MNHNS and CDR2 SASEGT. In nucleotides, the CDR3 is TGTGCCAGCAGTGAATCGTCAGGGGGTATCTATGGCTACACCTTC. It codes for CASSESSGGIYGYTF.

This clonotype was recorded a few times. The CDR3 is CASSGLYRTGELFF. For the CDR3, the DNA is TGTGCCAGCAGCGGGCTATACAGAACCGGGGAGCTGTTTTTT. V and J are TRBV11-3 and TRBJ2-2; D is unresolved. The length of the CDR3 is 14 residues. The V and J ends lost 5 bases and 5 bases respectively, with 12 bases between them. Germline V gene sequence: CDR1 SGHNT, CDR2 YENEEA.

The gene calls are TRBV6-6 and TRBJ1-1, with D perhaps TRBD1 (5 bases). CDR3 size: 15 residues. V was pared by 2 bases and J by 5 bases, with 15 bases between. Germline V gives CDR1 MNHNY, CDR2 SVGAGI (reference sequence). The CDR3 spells CASSYEGTWGTEAFF. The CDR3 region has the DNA TGTGCCAGCAGTTACGAAGGGACCTGGGGGACTGAAGCTTTCTTT.

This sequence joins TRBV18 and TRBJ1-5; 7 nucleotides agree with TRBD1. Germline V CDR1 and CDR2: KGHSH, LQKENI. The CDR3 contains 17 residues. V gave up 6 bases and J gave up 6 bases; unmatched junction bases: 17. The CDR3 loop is CASSRQGSVESGQPQHF. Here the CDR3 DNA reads TGTGCCAGCTCGCGACAGGGTTCTGTAGAGAGTGGTCAGCCCCAGCATTTT.

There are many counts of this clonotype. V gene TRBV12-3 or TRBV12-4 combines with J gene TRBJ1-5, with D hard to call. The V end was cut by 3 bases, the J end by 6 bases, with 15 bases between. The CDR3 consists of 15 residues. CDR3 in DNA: TGTGCCAGCAGTTTTGGATACGGGGTTCGTCAGCCCCAGCATTTT. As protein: CASSFGYGVRQPQHF.

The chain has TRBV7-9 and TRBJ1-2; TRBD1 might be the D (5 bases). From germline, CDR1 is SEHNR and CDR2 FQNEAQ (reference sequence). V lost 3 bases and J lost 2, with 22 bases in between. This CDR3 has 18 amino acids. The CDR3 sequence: CASSFRDAPTHINYGYTF. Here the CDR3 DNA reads TGTGCCAGCAGCTTCCGGGACGCTCCTACCCACATAAACTATGGCTACACCTTC.

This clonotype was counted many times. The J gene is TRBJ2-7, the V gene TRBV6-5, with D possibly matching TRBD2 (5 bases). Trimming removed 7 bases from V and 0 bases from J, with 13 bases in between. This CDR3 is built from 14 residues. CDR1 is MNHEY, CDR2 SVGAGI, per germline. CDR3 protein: CASTPAGSSYEQYF. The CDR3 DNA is TGTGCCAGCACTCCGGCGGGCAGCTCCTACGAGCAGTACTTC.

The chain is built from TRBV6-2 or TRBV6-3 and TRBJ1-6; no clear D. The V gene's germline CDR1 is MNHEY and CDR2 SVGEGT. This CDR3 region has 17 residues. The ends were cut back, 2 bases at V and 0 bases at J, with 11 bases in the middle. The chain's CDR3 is CASSYAPEGSYNSPLHF. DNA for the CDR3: TGTGCCAGCAGTTACGCCCCGGAGGGCTCCTATAATTCACCCCTCCACTTT.